This T cell receptor beta chain was recorded in a study of identical twins. This clonotype was recorded many times. The antigen is not known. There were only healthy Caucasians among the donors. This CDR3 has 11 amino acids. Trimming pared 4 bases from V and 6 bases from J, leaving 7 bases between. CDR1 and CDR2 from the germline V gene are SQVTM and ANQGSEA. MiXCR was run by TCRdb on the 5' RACE reads, yielding one entry per CDR3 protein. The sample contains hundreds of thousands of distinct CDR3 sequences, 6% to 6.5% of which appear only once. The study's findings and limits: The models systematically underestimated how much out-of-frame TCR alpha was shared in monozygotic twins.

The chain is built from TRBV29-1 and TRBJ2-1; D call uncertain. The origin of this receptor is a man aged 18 to 35 in good health. Input material: naive T cells sorted from blood. In DNA form, the CDR3 reads TGCAGCGTTGTGGGAATCAATGAGCAGTTCTTC. Its protein is CSVVGINEQFF.